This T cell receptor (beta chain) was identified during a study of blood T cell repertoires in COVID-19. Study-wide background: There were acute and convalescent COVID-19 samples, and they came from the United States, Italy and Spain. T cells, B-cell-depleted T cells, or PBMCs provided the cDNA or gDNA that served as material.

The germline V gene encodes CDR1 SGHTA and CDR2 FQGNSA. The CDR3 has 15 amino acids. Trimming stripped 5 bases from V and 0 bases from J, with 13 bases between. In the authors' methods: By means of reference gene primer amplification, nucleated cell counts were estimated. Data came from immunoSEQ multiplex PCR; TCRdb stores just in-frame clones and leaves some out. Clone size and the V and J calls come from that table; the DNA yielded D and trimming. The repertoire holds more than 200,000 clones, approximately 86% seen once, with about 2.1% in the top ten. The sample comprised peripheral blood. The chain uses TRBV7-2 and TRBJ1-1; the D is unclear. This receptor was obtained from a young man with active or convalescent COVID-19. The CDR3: CASSPTPVMNTEAFF. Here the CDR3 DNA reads TGTGCCAGCAGCCCAACGCCGGTCATGAACACTGAAGCTTTCTTT.